These 27 T cell receptor beta chains came from one sample sequenced in a study of molecular identifiers for immune sequencing clone quantification. TCRdb re-called the PCR reads with MiXCR, one entry per CDR3 protein. The sample has roughly 320,000 distinct CDR3 sequences; 24% are singletons. The source material was naive CD8+ T cells from blood, with Jurkat cell RNA spiked in. Subset of the sample: FACS-sorted CD8+CD4-CCR7+CD45RA+ naive T cells. All receptors derive from a human donor in good health. Some libraries in this study had Jurkat cell RNA spiked in.

In the case of this clonotype: This sequence may be a read error, since a much larger clone differs from it by one base. The rearrangement joins TRBV20-1 to TRBJ2-1; D call uncertain. The V end lost 3 bases, the J end lost 7 bases, and 7 bases lay between the germline ends. CDR1 and CDR2 (germline): DFQATT, SNEGSKA (reference sequence). CDR3 length: 11 residues. This CDR3 reads CSARWWNEQFF. Here the CDR3 DNA reads TGCAGTGCTAGGTGGTGGAATGAGCAGTTCTTC.

This clonotype has only a few counts. V and J are TRBV30 and TRBJ1-6; TRBD1 agrees at 8 bases. In germline, CDR1 is GTSNPN, CDR2 SVGIG (reference sequence). This CDR3 has 13 residues. The J segment lost 10 bases and the V segment lost 8 bases, leaving 10 bases of the junction unmatched. CDR3 sequence: CAGDHGQGSPLHF. As DNA, the CDR3 is TGTGCCGGTGACCATGGACAGGGATCACCCCTCCACTTT.

This clonotype was picked up one time. The germline gene is not matched at one end of the junction; a read error may be the cause. The chain combines TRBV9 with TRBJ2-7, with TRBD1 as a possible D gene (7 bases). The germline gives CDR1 SGDLS, CDR2 YYNGEE. This CDR3 region has 16 residues. The CDR3 bases are TGTGCCAGCGGCGTAGAGGGGGGACAGTCTCGGGACGAGCAGTACTTC. Its translation is CASGVEGGQSRDEQYF.

This clonotype has only a few counts. The rearrangement links TRBV19 to TRBJ2-3; no clear D gene. V was trimmed by 3 bases and J by 6 bases, leaving 13 bases between them. The CDR3 is 14 amino acids. The germline gives CDR1 LNHDA, CDR2 SQIVND (reference sequence). This chain's CDR3 is CASSIRYGWDTQYF. Here the CDR3 DNA reads TGTGCCAGTAGTATCCGCTACGGATGGGATACGCAGTATTTT.

Remarks on this clonotype: A read error may be the cause here, since a much bigger clone is one base away. In this CDR3 the conserved last residue, phenylalanine or tryptophan, is missing, so a read error is likely. The genes are TRBV7-9 and TRBJ1-1; D remains unclear. Trimming took off 3 bases at V and 0 bases at J, with 2 bases between the two ends. Germline loops: CDR1 SEHNR, CDR2 FQNEAQ (reference sequence). This CDR3 spans 12 amino acids. The CDR3 sequence is CASSFMNTEAFL. CDR3 in DNA: TGTGCCAGCAGCTTTATGAACACTGAAGCTTTCCTT.

This clonotype was seen more than once but under ten times. The CDR3 nucleotides are TGCAGCGTTGAGTTTAGCGGGAGGGGGTACAATGAGCAGTACTTC. Translation gives CSVEFSGRGYNEQYF. This rearrangement joins TRBV29-1 to TRBJ2-1, with 11 bases lining up with TRBD2. Judging by the DNA end, TRBJ2-7 fits better; the J call may be wrong. The germline V gene encodes CDR1 SQVTM and CDR2 ANQGSEA. The CDR3 has 15 residues.

Notes on this clonotype: One end of the junction is discordant with germline, which a read error may explain. V gene TRBV19 combines with J gene TRBJ2-1; TRBD2 matches at 7 bases. CDR1 is LNHDA, CDR2 SQIVND, per germline (reference sequence). The CDR3 runs to 16 residues. Here the CDR3 DNA reads TGTGCCAGTAGTATATTTGGGGGGGACTCCTACAATGCGCAGTTCTTC. Its translation: CASSIFGGDSYNAQFF.

This clonotype was detected many times. The chain employs TRBV5-6 and TRBJ1-2; D gene ambiguous. The germline gives CDR1 SGHDT, CDR2 YYEEEE. With 5 bases removed from V and 6 bases from J, the gap between germline ends came to 11 bases. This CDR3 spans 12 amino acids. CDR3 sequence reads: CASSSAGHGYTF. In nucleotides, the CDR3 is TGTGCCAGCAGTTCGGCGGGCCATGGCTACACCTTC.

There are a few counts of this clonotype. The CDR3 reads CASSPAIQGIEAFF. The CDR3 DNA sequence: TGTGCCAGCAGTCCGGCTATACAGGGGATTGAAGCTTTCTTT. The gene calls are TRBV6-2 or TRBV6-3 and TRBJ1-1; 7 bases line up with TRBD1. CDR1 and CDR2 from the germline V gene are MNHEY and SVGEGT. The CDR3 length is 14 residues. The ends lost 5 bases at V and 7 bases at J; junction bases unmatched: 10.

Remarks on this clonotype: It may be a read error: a sequence one base away is much more abundant. The conserved phenylalanine or tryptophan normally closing the CDR3 is absent here, so this likely arose from a read error. The gene calls are TRBV7-9 and TRBJ2-7, with D hard to call. The CDR3 spans 17 residues. Germline assignment: CDR1 SEHNR and CDR2 FQNEAQ (reference sequence). V gave up 7 bases and J gave up 4 bases, with 26 bases separating them. The CDR3: CASTDLADGEIVYEQYL. CDR3 bases: TGTGCCAGCACAGATCTGGCGGACGGCGAGATTGTGTACGAGCAGTACCTC.

This clonotype was counted only a few times. V is TRBV11-2 and J is TRBJ2-1, with 9 bases aligning to TRBD1. V gave up 1 base and J gave up 7 bases; unmatched junction bases: 8. CDR1 and CDR2 (germline): SGHAT, FQNNGV. There are 16 residues in the CDR3. DNA for the CDR3: TGTGCCAGCAGCTTAGCTCTGGGACAGGGCCTGAATGAGCAGTTCTTC. This translates into CASSLALGQGLNEQFF.

This clonotype was recorded a few times. The chain combines TRBV7-9 with TRBJ1-5; no definite D call. Germline V gene lookup returns CDR1 SEHNR and CDR2 FQNEAQ (reference sequence). V was cut by 1 base and J by 4 bases, with 5 bases left in between. This CDR3 contains 13 residues. The CDR3 spells CASSLDLNQPQHF. The CDR3 DNA follows: TGTGCCAGCAGCTTAGATTTAAATCAGCCCCAGCATTTT.

This clonotype has a handful of counts. The genes are TRBV7-3 and TRBJ2-1; D perhaps matches TRBD1 (6 bases). The ends were cut back, 2 bases at V and 8 bases at J, with 19 bases in the middle. The length of the CDR3 is 16 residues. Germline values: CDR1 SGHTA, CDR2 FQGTGA. CDR3 loop: CASSLGGSAMPDEQFF. CDR3 coding DNA: TGTGCCAGCAGCTTAGGGGGCTCCGCCATGCCCGATGAGCAGTTCTTC.

The chain combines TRBV7-6 with TRBJ2-7; D not resolved. V lost 5 bases to trimming and J lost 4 bases, with 12 bases between them. In germline, CDR1 is SGHVS, CDR2 FNYEAQ. The CDR3 loop spans 13 amino acids. CDR3 protein: CASSPEAGYEQYF. CDR3 sequence (DNA): TGTGCCAGCAGCCCCGAGGCTGGGTACGAGCAGTACTTC.

This clonotype was seen at least ten times. V gene TRBV27 combines with J gene TRBJ2-4; D gene uncertain. The ends were cut back, 5 bases at V and 6 bases at J, with 11 bases in the middle. Germline lookup yields CDR1 MNHEY and CDR2 SMNVEV (reference sequence). The length of the CDR3 is 13 residues. The CDR3 bases are TGTGCCAGCAGTCTCGCCGGGCCAAACATTCAGTACTTC. Amino acids: CASSLAGPNIQYF.

Only a few counts were recorded for this clonotype. This chain joins TRBV5-1 and TRBJ2-2; 8 positions agree with TRBD1. V lost 7 bases, J lost 1 base, and 3 bases stayed unmatched. Germline assignment: CDR1 SGHRS and CDR2 YFSETQ. The CDR3 contains 14 residues. The CDR3 bases are TGCGCCAGCTCCGGGACAGGGAACACCGGGGAGCTGTTTTTT. This translates into CASSGTGNTGELFF.

There are many counts of this clonotype. The gene calls are TRBV29-1 and TRBJ1-2; D remains ambiguous. The CDR3 is made up of 13 amino acids. V was clipped by 1 base and J by 3 bases, with 9 bases between them. Germline values: CDR1 SQVTM, CDR2 ANQGSEA. The CDR3 spells CSVEGVYDYGYTF. CDR3 in DNA: TGCAGCGTTGAAGGGGTATATGACTATGGCTACACCTTC.

The chain employs TRBV4-3 and TRBJ2-7; TRBD2 aligns across 9 bases. The junction had 13 bases not matched to a gene; V was cut back by 4 bases and J by 9 bases. This CDR3 contains 15 residues. Germline V lookup: CDR1 LGHNA, CDR2 YSLEER. The CDR3 DNA is TGCGCCAGCAGCCCCGGTCTAGCGGGGACCTGGGGGCAGTACTTC. Protein sequence: CASSPGLAGTWGQYF.

This clonotype was counted ten times or more. The V gene is TRBV4-3, the J gene TRBJ1-5; possibly TRBD1 for D (6 bases). Between the trimmed V and J ends, which lost 4 bases and 6 bases, there was a span of 16 bases. CDR1 and CDR2 from the germline V gene are LGHNA and YSLEER. The CDR3 contains 15 residues. The CDR3 DNA is TGCGCCAGCAGCCCACAGTGGACAGCTTCTCAGCCCCAGCATTTT. Translation: CASSPQWTASQPQHF.

As to this clonotype: A much larger clonotype is one base distant, so this may be a read error. The chain links TRBV19 to TRBJ2-7; tentative D call: TRBD2 (5 bases). Germline CDR1 reads LNHDA; CDR2 reads SQIVND (reference sequence). The CDR3 extends over 13 amino acids. V lost 5 bases to trimming and J lost 9 bases, with 17 bases between them. The CDR3 region is CASSPREGLGQYF. In DNA, the CDR3 is TGTGCCAGTAGTCCGAGAGAGGGCTTGGGGCAGTACTTC.

A few counts support this clonotype. A read error may explain this, as a much larger clone is one base away. V usage is TRBV7-9 and J usage is TRBJ2-7, with a tentative D call TRBD2 (6 bases). Trimming took off 2 bases at V and 3 bases at J, with 14 bases between the two ends. The CDR3 loop spans 15 amino acids. Germline values: CDR1 SEHNR, CDR2 FQNEAQ (reference sequence). CDR3 region: CASSLNPSAGYEQYF. The DNA of the CDR3 is TGTGCCAGCAGCTTAAATCCTAGCGCCGGCTACGAGCAGTACTTC. Together with reference TRBV7-9 and TRBJ2-7, the CDR3 gives the full variable domain: DTGVSQNPRHKITKRGQNVTFRCDPISEHNRLYWYRQTLGQGPEFLTYFQNEAQLEKSRLLSDRFSAERPKGSFSTLEIQRTEQGDSAMYLCASSLNPSAGYEQYFGPGTRLTVT.

Of note for this clonotype: A junction end diverges from the germline sequence, so it may reflect a read error. The chain is built from TRBV4-3 and TRBJ2-7, with 8 bases matching TRBD2. The CDR3 spans 17 residues. Germline V gene data show CDR1 as LGHNA and CDR2 as YSLEER. This chain's CDR3 is CASSQVARLANSYEQHF. CDR3 in DNA: TGCGCCAGCAGCCAGGTGGCCCGACTAGCGAACTCCTACGAGCAGCACTTC.

This clonotype was found once. The rearrangement links TRBV7-9 to TRBJ2-7; D not resolved. The CDR3 totals 15 residues. Trimming took off 4 bases at V and 4 bases at J, with 17 bases between the two ends. CDR1 and CDR2 (germline): SEHNR, FQNEAQ (reference sequence). In DNA, the CDR3 is TGTGCCAGCAGCTCCACCCCCACTCCTGCGTACGAGCAGTACTTC. The encoded protein is CASSSTPTPAYEQYF.

To note about this clonotype: A much bigger clone sits one base away, suggesting this may be a read error. CDR3 residues: CASSQVSVTEAFF. CDR3 bases: TGCGCCAGCAGCCAAGTCTCTGTGACTGAAGCTTTCTTT. The chain recombines TRBV4-1 with TRBJ1-1; D not certain. Trimming took 1 base from V and 5 from J, leaving 8 bases between them. From germline, CDR1 is MGHRA and CDR2 YSYEKL. The CDR3 covers 13 residues.

This clonotype has at least ten counts. J is TRBJ2-7 and V is TRBV18; D unclear. From germline, CDR1 is KGHSH and CDR2 LQKENI. V was pared by 0 bases and J by 2 bases, with 11 bases between. There are 15 residues in the CDR3. CDR3 amino acids: CASSPPVDGPYEQYF. In nucleotides, the CDR3 is TGTGCCAGCTCACCACCGGTGGACGGGCCCTACGAGCAGTACTTC.

The CDR3 region has the DNA TGCAGTGCTATGCGGGGGGGCAATGTAAATGAGCAGTTCTTC. This encodes CSAMRGGNVNEQFF. The chain couples TRBV20-1 to TRBJ2-1; 9 bases fit TRBD2. In germline, CDR1 is DFQATT, CDR2 SNEGSKA (reference sequence). V lost 4 bases to trimming and J lost 7 bases; unmatched junction nucleotides: 8. The CDR3 length is 14 residues.

Regarding this clonotype: A much larger clone is a single base away; this may be a read error. This chain uses TRBV7-2 with TRBJ1-4; D unresolved. This CDR3 has 13 residues. Germline V gene lookup returns CDR1 SGHTA and CDR2 FQGNSA. V was shortened by 5 bases and J by 7 bases, with 11 bases between the two germline ends. The CDR3 reads CASSVVATEKLFF. The CDR3 bases are TGTGCCAGCAGCGTAGTGGCAACTGAAAAACTGTTTTTT.